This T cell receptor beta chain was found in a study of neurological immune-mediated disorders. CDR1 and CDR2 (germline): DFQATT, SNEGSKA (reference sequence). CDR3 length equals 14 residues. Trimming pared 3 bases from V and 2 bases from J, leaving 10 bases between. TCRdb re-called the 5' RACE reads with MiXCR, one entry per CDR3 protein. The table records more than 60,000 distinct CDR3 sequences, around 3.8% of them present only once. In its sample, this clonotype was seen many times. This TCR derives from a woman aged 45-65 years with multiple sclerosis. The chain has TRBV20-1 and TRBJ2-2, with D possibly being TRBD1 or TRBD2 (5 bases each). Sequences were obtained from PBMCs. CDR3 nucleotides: TGCAGTGCTAGGGGACCCTATAACACCGGGGAGCTGTTTTTT. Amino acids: CSARGPYNTGELFF.